This record looks at one T cell receptor (beta chain) sequence and its context. Antigen specificity is unknown. This sample was included in a study of graft-versus-host responses after intestinal transplantation. Looking at the study overall: Recipients got multivisceral, liver-intestinal, or isolated intestinal transplants.

The germline CDR1 and CDR2 sequences are MNHNY and SVGAGI (reference sequence). The CDR3 sequence is 15 residues long. V was clipped by 3 bases and J by 2 bases, with 11 bases between them. Produced via immunoSEQ multiplex PCR; TCRdb's table is partial and in-frame only. The table has some 2,500 clones, 93% seen once; the top ten hold around 1.5%. Overall study findings and caveats: GvH clones were identified in recipient marrow, with some first appearing in ileum or blood. Allografts carried high graft-versus-host to host-versus-graft clonal ratios in patients having graft-donor T cell macrochimerism.

The sequencing here drew on PBMCs, taken around 20 days after intestinal transplant. The rearrangement links TRBV6-6 to TRBJ2-1; maybe TRBD2 (6 bases). The clonotype comes from a human patient who received an intestinal transplant, so some T cells may come from the graft donor. DNA for the CDR3: TGTGCCAGCAGTTATCGGACTAACACCTACAATGAGCAGTTCTTC. Protein: CASSYRTNTYNEQFF.